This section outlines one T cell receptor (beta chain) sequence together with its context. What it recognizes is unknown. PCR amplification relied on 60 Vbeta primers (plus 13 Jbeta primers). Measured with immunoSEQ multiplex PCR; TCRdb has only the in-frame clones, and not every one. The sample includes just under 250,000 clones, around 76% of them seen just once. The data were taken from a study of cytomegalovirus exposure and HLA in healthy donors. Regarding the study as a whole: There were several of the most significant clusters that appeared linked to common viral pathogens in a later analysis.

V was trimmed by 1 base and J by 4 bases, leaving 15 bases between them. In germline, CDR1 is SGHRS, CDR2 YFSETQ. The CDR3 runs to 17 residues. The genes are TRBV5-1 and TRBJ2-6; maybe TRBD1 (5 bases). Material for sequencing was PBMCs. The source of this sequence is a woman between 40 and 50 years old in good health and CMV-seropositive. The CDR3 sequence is CASSLWPRGEGANVLTF. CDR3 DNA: TGCGCCAGCAGCTTGTGGCCAAGGGGTGAAGGGGCCAACGTCCTGACTTTC. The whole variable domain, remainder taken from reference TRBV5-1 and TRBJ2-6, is KAGVTQTPRYLIKTRGQQVTLSCSPISGHRSVSWYQQTPGQGLQFLFEYFSETQRNKGNFPGRFSGRQFSNSRSEMNVSTLELGDSALYLCASSLWPRGEGANVLTFGAGSRLTVL.